This T cell receptor (beta chain) was documented in a study of blood T cell repertoires in COVID-19. Study-wide background: Samples representing acute and convalescent COVID-19 were sourced from the United States, Italy and Spain. In each case, the material was cDNA or gDNA derived from T cells, B-cell-depleted T cells, or PBMCs.

Under the authors' procedure: Reference gene primer amplification in the assay estimated nucleated cell counts. Libraries were prepared by immunoSEQ multiplex PCR; TCRdb keeps only in-frame clonotypes and omits some of them. The V and J calls and clone size were taken over from that table, and D and trimming were inferred from the DNA. This sample has about 160,000 clones, with roughly 90% found just once. The trim removed 7 bases at V and 5 bases at J, leaving 8 bases unmatched. The CDR3 is 14 amino acids. Germline V gives CDR1 SGHDT, CDR2 YYEEEE. The TCR comes from a woman aged 60-75 years with active or convalescent COVID-19. Sequencing was done on a sample of peripheral blood. V gene TRBV5-6 combines with J gene TRBJ2-5, with 10 nucleotides matching TRBD1. In nucleotides, the CDR3 is TGTGCCAGCTCAAGACAGGGGGCTGTGGAGACCCAGTACTTC. Residues: CASSRQGAVETQYF. Together with reference TRBV5-6 and TRBJ2-5, the CDR3 gives the full variable domain: DAGVTQSPTHLIKTRGQQVTLRCSPKSGHDTVSWYQQALGQGPQFIFQYYEEEERQRGNFPDRFSGHQFPNYSSELNVNALLLGDSALYLCASSRQGAVETQYFGPGTRLLVL.